This TCR beta chain was profiled in a study of regulatory T cells in long-lasting Graves disease. Overall study results and limits: Among samples with persistent disease, TRBV28, TRBJ1-2 and TRBJ2-5 were favored. Small sample size may have lowered accuracy.

V shed 6 bases and J 12 bases; nucleotides not matched to a gene: 7. The CDR3 is made up of 12 amino acids. HTBI primers from iRepertoire and Arm-PCR of CDR3 regions yielded the TCR beta libraries. TCRdb called the multiplex PCR reads again in MiXCR, with one record for every CDR3 protein. The repertoire holds roughly 500,000 distinct CDR3 sequences, with roughly 12% as singletons. Time point indicated: newly diagnosed GD, antithyroid drugs for less than 3 months. Isolated PBMC RNA provided the starting material for the TCR library. This clonotype showed up many times. The antigen is unknown. The same sample was also studied in work on T cells in Graves' hyperthyroidism and ophthalmopathy. From that study: Most thyroid clonotypes expanded above 0.001 appeared in blood too.

The rearrangement joins TRBV12-3 or TRBV12-4 to TRBJ2-3; 9 positions agree with TRBD2. The sequence was collected from a man younger than 45 with Graves disease. The starting material was peripheral blood mononuclear cells (PBMCs), obtained at new diagnosis, from a patient treated with antithyroid drugs. The CDR3 region has the DNA TGTGCCAGCAGCCCTTCTAGCGGGATCCAGTATTTT. It translates to CASSPSSGIQYF.